This T cell receptor beta chain was observed in a study of T cell responses to AZD1222 COVID-19 vaccine. Study background: Timing groups of about 4 and about 12 weeks for second doses were pooled. Findings and caveats of the study: Clonal diversity may have been underestimated, and the donors were mostly white British, with more females than males.

The CDR3 consists of 18 residues. V shed 2 bases and J shed 2 bases, with 21 bases lying between them. Germline lookup yields CDR1 KGHSH and CDR2 LQKENI. On this clone: Its antigen remains unidentified.

Measured with immunoSEQ multiplex PCR; TCRdb has only the in-frame clones, and not every one. The data hold about 60,000 clones, with around 85% observed a single time. The chain employs TRBV18 and TRBJ2-5; a possible D gene is TRBD1 (6 bases). The starting material was peripheral blood, obtained on day 0 of AZD1222 vaccination. This TCR came from an adult in good health. The CDR3 loop is CASSPSPTGTRLQETQYF. The DNA for the CDR3 is TGTGCCAGCTCACCATCCCCCACCGGGACACGTCTTCAAGAGACCCAGTACTTC.